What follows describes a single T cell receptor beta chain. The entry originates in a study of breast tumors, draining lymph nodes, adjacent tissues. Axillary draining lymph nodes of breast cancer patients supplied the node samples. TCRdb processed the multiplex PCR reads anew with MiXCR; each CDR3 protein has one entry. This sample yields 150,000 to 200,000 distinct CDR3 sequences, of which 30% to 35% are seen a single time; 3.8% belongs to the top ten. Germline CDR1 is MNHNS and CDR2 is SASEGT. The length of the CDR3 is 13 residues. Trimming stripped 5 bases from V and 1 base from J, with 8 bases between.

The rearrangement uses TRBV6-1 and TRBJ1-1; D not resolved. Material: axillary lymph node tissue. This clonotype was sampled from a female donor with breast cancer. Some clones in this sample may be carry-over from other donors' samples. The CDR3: CASSQNRNTEAFF. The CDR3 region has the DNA TGTGCCAGCAGTCAAAACAGGAACACTGAAGCTTTCTTT.